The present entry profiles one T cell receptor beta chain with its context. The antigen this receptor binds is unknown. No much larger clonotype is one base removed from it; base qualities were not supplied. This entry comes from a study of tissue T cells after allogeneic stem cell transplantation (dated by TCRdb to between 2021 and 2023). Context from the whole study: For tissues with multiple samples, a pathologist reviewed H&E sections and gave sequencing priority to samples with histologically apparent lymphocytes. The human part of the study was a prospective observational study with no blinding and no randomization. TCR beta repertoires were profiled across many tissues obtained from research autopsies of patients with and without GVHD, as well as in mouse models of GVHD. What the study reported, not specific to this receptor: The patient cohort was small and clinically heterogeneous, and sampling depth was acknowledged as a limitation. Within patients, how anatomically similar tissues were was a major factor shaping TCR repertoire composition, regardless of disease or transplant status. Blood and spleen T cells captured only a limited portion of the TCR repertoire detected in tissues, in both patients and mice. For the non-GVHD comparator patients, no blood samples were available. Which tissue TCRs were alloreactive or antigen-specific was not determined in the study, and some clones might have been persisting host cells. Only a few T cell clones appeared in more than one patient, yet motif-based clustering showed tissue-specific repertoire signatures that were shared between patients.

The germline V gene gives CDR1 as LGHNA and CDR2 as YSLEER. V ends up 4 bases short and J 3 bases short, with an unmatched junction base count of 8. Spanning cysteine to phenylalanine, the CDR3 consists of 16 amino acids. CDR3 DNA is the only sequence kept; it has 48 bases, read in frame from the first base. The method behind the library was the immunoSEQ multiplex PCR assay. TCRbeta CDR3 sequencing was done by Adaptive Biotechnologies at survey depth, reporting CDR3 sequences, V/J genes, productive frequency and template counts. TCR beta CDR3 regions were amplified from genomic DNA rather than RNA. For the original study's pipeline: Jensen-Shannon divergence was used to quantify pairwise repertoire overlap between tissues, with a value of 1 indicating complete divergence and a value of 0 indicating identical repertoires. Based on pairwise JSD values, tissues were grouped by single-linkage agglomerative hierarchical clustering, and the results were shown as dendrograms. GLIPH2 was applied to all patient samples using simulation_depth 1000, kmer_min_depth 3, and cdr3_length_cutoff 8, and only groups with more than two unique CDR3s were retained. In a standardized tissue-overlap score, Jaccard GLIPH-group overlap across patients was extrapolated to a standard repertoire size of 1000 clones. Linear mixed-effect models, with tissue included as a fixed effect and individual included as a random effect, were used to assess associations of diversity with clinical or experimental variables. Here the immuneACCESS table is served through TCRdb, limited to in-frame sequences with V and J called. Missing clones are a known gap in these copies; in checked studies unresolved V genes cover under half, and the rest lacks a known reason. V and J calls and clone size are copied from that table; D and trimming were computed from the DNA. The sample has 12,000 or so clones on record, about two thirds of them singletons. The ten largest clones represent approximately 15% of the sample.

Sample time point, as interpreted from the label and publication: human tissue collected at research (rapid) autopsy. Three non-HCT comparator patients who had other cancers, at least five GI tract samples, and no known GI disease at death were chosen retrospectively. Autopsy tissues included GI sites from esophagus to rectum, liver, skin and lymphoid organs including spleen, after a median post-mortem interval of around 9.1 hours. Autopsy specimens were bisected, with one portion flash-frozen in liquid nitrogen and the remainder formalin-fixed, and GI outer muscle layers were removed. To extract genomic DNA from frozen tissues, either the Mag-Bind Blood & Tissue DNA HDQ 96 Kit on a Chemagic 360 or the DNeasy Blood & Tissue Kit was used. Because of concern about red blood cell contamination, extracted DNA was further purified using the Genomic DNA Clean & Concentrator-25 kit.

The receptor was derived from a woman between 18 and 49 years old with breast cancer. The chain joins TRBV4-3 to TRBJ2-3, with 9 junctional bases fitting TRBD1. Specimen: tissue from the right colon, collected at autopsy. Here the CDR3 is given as CASSRLTGGETDTQYF. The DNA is TGCGCCAGCAGCCGATTGACAGGGGGGGAAACAGATACGCAGTATTTT.